This T cell receptor beta chain was sequenced in a study of T cells in Graves' hyperthyroidism and ophthalmopathy. Overall study context: At the time of initial diagnosis and before any treatment, peripheral blood was collected.

In its sample, this clonotype was seen a few times. Its antigen is currently unknown. V lost 3 bases and J 6 bases, leaving 12 bases between the germline ends. The CDR3 loop spans 13 amino acids. In germline, CDR1 is SGHAT, CDR2 FQNNGV. General study findings and limits: A 13 V-J model separated ophthalmopathy from stable hyperthyroidism.

The source material, RNA transcripts, was used to amplify TCR beta CDR3 regions. Primed by the HTBI set, a first-round RT-PCR was run on the TCR CDR3. A single record per CDR3 protein comes from TCRdb applying MiXCR to the multiplex PCR reads. Of more than 150,000 distinct CDR3 sequences in the sample, approximately 15% were seen once. The chain combines TRBV11-2 with TRBJ2-7; D gene uncertain. This receptor was obtained from a woman in her 50s with Graves' hyperthyroidism. Sample: blood. CDR3 region: CASSLGMALEQYF. CDR3 DNA: TGTGCCAGCAGCTTGGGGATGGCTCTCGAGCAGTACTTC.